This is a list of T cell receptor beta chains from one sample in a study of shared clonotypes between healthy human individuals. Profiled with immunoSEQ multiplex PCR; TCRdb holds only in-frame clones, not every one. The top ten hold around 0.4% of the sample, which has 2 million to 2.5 million clones, about 90% seen once. The material sequenced was naive CD4+ T cells from PBMCs. Source of these receptors: a man aged 18 to 30 in good health. Some clones in this sample may be carry-over from other donors' samples. Both conserved end residues are part of each CDR3. Each record gives: J gene, V gene, D gene, CDR3 DNA, CDR3 protein. The D gene is left open where the match is weak.

TRBJ2-1	TRBV30	.	TGTGCCTGGAGTGTACATCAGGACAATGAGCAGTTCTTC	CAWSVHQDNEQFF
TRBJ1-5	TRBV29-1	TRBD1	TGCAGCGTTGGGGGACAGGGTGGCAATCAGCCCCAGCATTTT	CSVGGQGGNQPQHF
TRBJ2-3	TRBV7-3	TRBD1	TGTGCCAGCAGCTTTGGCAGGGGGACGGATACGCAGTATTTT	CASSFGRGTDTQYF
TRBJ2-7	TRBV28	TRBD1	TGTGCCAGCAGCTCGACAGGGTCCCCCCCCTACGAGCAGTACTTC	CASSSTGSPPYEQYF
TRBJ2-2	TRBV5-1	.	TGCGCCAGCAGCTTGGGGGTCAAAGGGAACACCGGGGAGCTGTTTTTT	CASSLGVKGNTGELFF
TRBJ2-5	TRBV28	.	TGTGCCAGCGGGCGGTTCAGGACCCAGTACTTC	CASGRFRTQYF
TRBJ2-7	TRBV5-1	.	TGCGCCAGCAGCTTGACTGGTGAGCAGTACTTC	CASSLTGEQYF
TRBJ2-7	TRBV4-2	.	TGTGCCAGCAGCCAAGGGGGCGGCTACTCCTACGAGCAGTACTTC	CASSQGGGYSYEQYF
TRBJ2-1	TRBV27	.	TGTGCCAGCAGTACACCAAGGGGTACCCCCTACAATGAGCAGTTCTTC	CASSTPRGTPYNEQFF
TRBJ1-4	TRBV19	.	TGTGCCAGTAGTATCCAGTCAACTAATGAAAAACTGTTTTTT	CASSIQSTNEKLFF
TRBJ2-7	TRBV7-9	.	TGTGCCAGCAGCTTACGTGTAGCGCTAAGCTCCTACGAGCAGTACTTC	CASSLRVALSSYEQYF
TRBJ1-2	TRBV5-6	.	TGTGCCAGCAGATACCCCCGAAATGGCTACACCTTC	CASRYPRNGYTF
TRBJ2-3	TRBV5-4	.	TGTGCCAGCAGCTTTCAAGATACGCAGTATTTT	CASSFQDTQYF
TRBJ1-2	TRBV5-1	.	TGCGCCAGCAGCTTGGCTTCCGATGGCTACACCTTC	CASSLASDGYTF
TRBJ2-7	TRBV6-1	TRBD2	TGTGCCAGCAGTGACCCGGGTGGACTAGCCCCCTACGAGCAGTACTTC	CASSDPGGLAPYEQYF
TRBJ2-1	TRBV19	TRBD2	TGTGCCAGTAGTGTTAGCGGGATGGGTTACAATGAGCAGTTCTTC	CASSVSGMGYNEQFF
TRBJ2-7	TRBV4-1	.	TGCGCCAGCAGACGTACCCTGGGGGGTCACGAGCAGTACTTC	CASRRTLGGHEQYF
TRBJ1-1	TRBV9	.	TGTGCCAGCAGCGTTATAGAGCGGGTGAACACTGAAGCTTTCTTT	CASSVIERVNTEAFF
TRBJ2-7	TRBV28	TRBD1	TGTGCCAGCAGTCTCCGGGACAGGGGCCACGAGCAGTACTTC	CASSLRDRGHEQYF
TRBJ2-5	TRBV5-1	TRBD1	TGCGCCAGCAGCTTTGGGACAGGGGGCTCGGTAGAGACCCAGTACTTC	CASSFGTGGSVETQYF
TRBJ1-1	TRBV7-3	.	TGTGCCAGCAGCTTAACCCCAATTTGGCAGGGATTGAACACTGAAGCTTTCTTT	CASSLTPIWQGLNTEAFF
TRBJ1-1	TRBV2	.	TGTGCCAGCAGGGCAGGGGACACTGAAGCTTTCTTT	CASRAGDTEAFF
TRBJ1-1	TRBV30	.	TGTGCCGGGGATGCGCCGGCCGGTACTGAAGCTTTCTTT	CAGDAPAGTEAFF
TRBJ1-1	TRBV18	.	TGTGCCAGCTCACCACAGCAGGGCGCCTTCTTGAACACTGAAGCTTTCTTT	CASSPQQGAFLNTEAFF
TRBJ2-7	TRBV28	.	TGTGCCAGCAGGGGCAGGGGAACTTACGAGCAGTACTTC	CASRGRGTYEQYF
TRBJ2-3	TRBV2	TRBD2	TGTGCCAGCAGAACTAGCGGGAGGGGAACCACAGATACGCAGTATTTT	CASRTSGRGTTDTQYF
TRBJ2-7	TRBV25-1	.	TGTGCCAGCAGTGAATACGGGAGCTCCTACGAGCAGTACTTC	CASSEYGSSYEQYF
TRBJ1-5	TRBV7-2	.	TGTGCCAGCAGCTTAGACGGGGGAGGTGGCCAGCCCCAGCATTTT	CASSLDGGGGQPQHF
TRBJ2-3	TRBV5-1	.	TGCGCCAGCAGCTTGGCTCCGGGAGAAGGGACAGATACGCAGTATTTT	CASSLAPGEGTDTQYF
TRBJ2-1	TRBV18	.	TGTGCCAGCTCACCACGGGACAACGGACCGGGTGAGCAGTTCTTC	CASSPRDNGPGEQFF
TRBJ2-2	TRBV12-5	TRBD2	TGTGCTAGTGGTCCCGGGACTCTAGCGGGACTGAACACCGGGGAGCTGTTTTTT	CASGPGTLAGLNTGELFF
TRBJ2-7	TRBV27	TRBD2	TGTGCCAGCAGTTCGAGGACTAGCGGCTACGAGCAGTACTTC	CASSSRTSGYEQYF
TRBJ2-5	TRBV19	TRBD1	TGTGCCAGTAGTATTGACAGGGGGTGGGGAGAGACCCAGTACTTC	CASSIDRGWGETQYF